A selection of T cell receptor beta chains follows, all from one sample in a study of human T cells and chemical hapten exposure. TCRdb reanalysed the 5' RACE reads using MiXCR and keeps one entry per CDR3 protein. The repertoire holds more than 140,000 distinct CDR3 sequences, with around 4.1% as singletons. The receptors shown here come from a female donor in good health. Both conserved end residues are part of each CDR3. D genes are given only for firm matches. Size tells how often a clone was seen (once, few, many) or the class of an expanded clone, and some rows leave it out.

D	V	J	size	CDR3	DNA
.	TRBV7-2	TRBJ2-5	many	CASRNGRGGETQYF	TGTGCCAGCAGGAACGGCAGGGGTGGGGAGACCCAGTACTTC
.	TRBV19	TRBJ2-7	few	CASSIRRGPYEQYF	TGTGCCAGTAGTATACGAAGGGGCCCCTACGAGCAGTACTTC
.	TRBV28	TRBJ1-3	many	CASSSTGDSGNTIYF	TGTGCCAGCAGTTCGACAGGAGACTCTGGAAACACCATATATTTT
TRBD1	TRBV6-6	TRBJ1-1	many	CASNPGGTEAFF	TGTGCCAGCAATCCAGGGGGCACTGAAGCTTTCTTT
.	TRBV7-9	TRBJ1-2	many	CASSSYYGYTF	TGTGCCAGCAGCTCCTACTATGGCTACACCTTC
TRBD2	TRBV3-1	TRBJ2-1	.	CASSQVSGGAFNEQFF	TGTGCCAGCAGCCAAGTAAGCGGGGGGGCTTTCAATGAGCAGTTCTTC
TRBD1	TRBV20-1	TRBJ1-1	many	CSAERGTGTSGIVGAFF	TGCAGTGCAGAACGGGGGACAGGTACTTCCGGAATAGTCGGAGCTTTCTTT
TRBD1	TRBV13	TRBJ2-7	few	CASSYWHMGTGSDEQYF	TGTGCCAGCAGCTATTGGCACATGGGGACAGGGTCGGACGAGCAGTACTTC
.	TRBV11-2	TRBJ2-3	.	CASSLVPSTTDTQYF	TGTGCCAGCAGCTTAGTCCCGAGTACGACAGATACGCAGTATTTT
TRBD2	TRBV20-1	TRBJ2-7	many	CSARDPLAGGLYEQYF	TGCAGTGCTAGAGACCCACTAGCGGGGGGGCTCTACGAGCAGTACTTC
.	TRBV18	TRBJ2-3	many	CASSSATDTQYF	TGTGCCAGCTCATCCGCCACAGATACGCAGTATTTT
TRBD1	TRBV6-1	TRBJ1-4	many	CARGGQGGEKLFF	TGTGCCAGGGGAGGACAGGGGGGTGAAAAACTGTTTTTT
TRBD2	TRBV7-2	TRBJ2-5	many	CASSLLRGGAGETQYF	TGTGCCAGCAGCTTACTTCGCGGGGGGGCGGGAGAGACCCAGTACTTC
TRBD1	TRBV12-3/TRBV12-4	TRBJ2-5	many	CASSFGQGQETQYF	TGTGCCAGCAGTTTTGGACAGGGACAAGAGACCCAGTACTTC
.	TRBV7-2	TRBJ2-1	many	CASSLIGDNEQFF	TGTGCCAGCAGCTTAATTGGGGACAATGAGCAGTTCTTC
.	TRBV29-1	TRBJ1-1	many	CSVEGGRESTEAFF	TGCAGCGTTGAGGGGGGGCGGGAGAGCACTGAAGCTTTCTTT
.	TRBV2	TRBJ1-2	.	CASRAQVFGLYSYTF	TGTGCCAGCAGAGCTCAGGTTTTCGGTCTATATAGCTACACCTTC
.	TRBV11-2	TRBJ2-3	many	CASSFGEGFGTDTQYF	TGTGCCAGCAGCTTTGGCGAGGGCTTCGGTACAGATACGCAGTATTTT
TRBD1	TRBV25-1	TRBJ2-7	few	CASTSFTGDSYEQYF	TGTGCCAGCACCTCCTTTACAGGGGACTCCTACGAGCAGTACTTC
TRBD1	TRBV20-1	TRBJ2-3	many	CSVGKQGVRVTDTQYF	TGCAGTGTTGGCAAGCAGGGGGTTCGAGTCACAGATACGCAGTATTTT
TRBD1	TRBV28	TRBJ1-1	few	CASSLGIRQGRREAFF	TGTGCCAGCAGTTTAGGTATTAGACAGGGGAGACGTGAAGCTTTCTTT
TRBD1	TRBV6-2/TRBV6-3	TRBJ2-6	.	CASSYSRDREVPGANVLTF	TGTGCCAGCAGTTACAGTAGGGACAGGGAGGTTCCTGGGGCCAACGTCCTGACTTTC
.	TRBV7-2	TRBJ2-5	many	CASRRDKGWQETQYF	TGTGCCAGCAGGAGGGACAAAGGCTGGCAAGAGACCCAGTACTTC
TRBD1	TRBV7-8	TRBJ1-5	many	CASSWLDRGRNQPQHF	TGTGCCAGCAGCTGGTTGGACAGGGGAAGGAATCAGCCCCAGCATTTT
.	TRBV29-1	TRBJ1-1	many	CSVHLNREAFF	TGCAGCGTTCACCTAAATAGGGAAGCTTTCTTT
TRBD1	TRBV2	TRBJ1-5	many	CASSESPGQGSQPQHF	TGTGCCAGCAGTGAATCTCCGGGACAGGGCTCTCAGCCCCAGCATTTT
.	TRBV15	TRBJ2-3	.	CATSRAAGGLDTQYF	TGTGCCACCAGCAGAGCGGCAGGGGGGCTTGATACGCAGTATTTT
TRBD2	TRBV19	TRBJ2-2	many	CASSILGGANTGELFF	TGTGCCAGTAGTATCCTCGGGGGGGCCAACACCGGGGAGCTGTTTTTT
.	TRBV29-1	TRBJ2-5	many	CSAPESLNQETQYF	TGCAGCGCCCCGGAAAGCCTTAACCAAGAGACCCAGTACTTC
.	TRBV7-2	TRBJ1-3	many	CASSLRGTGNTIYF	TGTGCCAGCAGCTTAAGAGGCACTGGAAACACCATATATTTT
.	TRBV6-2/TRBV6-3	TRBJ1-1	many	CASSPRGGVIRAFF	TGTGCCAGCAGCCCGCGAGGGGGTGTGATACGAGCTTTCTTT
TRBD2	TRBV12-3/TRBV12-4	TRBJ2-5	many	CASSPGSGGVLETQYF	TGTGCCAGCAGTCCCGGCAGCGGGGGGGTCCTCGAGACCCAGTACTTC